This is a list of T cell receptor beta chains from one sample in a study of T cell responses to AZD1222 COVID-19 vaccine. Libraries were prepared by immunoSEQ multiplex PCR; TCRdb keeps only in-frame clonotypes and omits some of them. This table has about 150,000 clones, around nine tenths appearing once. Sequencing was performed on peripheral blood, taken 28 days after the second AZD1222 dose. The source is an adult who received the AZD1222 COVID-19 vaccine. The CDR3 runs from the conserved cysteine through the conserved F or W. A D gene is named only where the DNA matches it firmly. For some rows the clone size is stated as once, few or many, or as a class when expanded; others skip it.

size,V,J,D,CDR3,DNA
NA,TRBV5-4,TRBJ1-1,NA,CASSLEVSEAFF,TGTGCCAGCAGCTTGGAGGTTTCTGAAGCTTTCTTT
NA,TRBV18,TRBJ1-3,NA,CASSPITTRDAGNTIYF,TGTGCCAGCTCACCCATAACAACCCGGGACGCTGGAAACACCATATATTTT
NA,TRBV19,TRBJ2-1,TRBD2,CASGAGGSYNEQFF,TGTGCCAGTGGGGCGGGGGGCTCCTACAATGAGCAGTTCTTC
NA,TRBV5-4,TRBJ2-2,NA,CASSPGGNTGELFF,TGTGCCAGCAGCCCCGGGGGAAACACCGGGGAGCTGTTTTTT
NA,TRBV18,TRBJ2-1,TRBD1,CASSPFGTENNEQFF,TGTGCCAGCTCACCATTTGGGACAGAGAACAATGAGCAGTTCTTC
NA,TRBV5-6,TRBJ2-2,NA,CASSLGGQSYTGELFF,TGTGCCAGCAGCTTGGGGGGACAATCCTACACCGGGGAGCTGTTTTTT
NA,TRBV5-1,TRBJ1-4,NA,CASSPRGSAGQVREKLFF,TGCGCCAGCAGCCCCCGGGGGTCGGCAGGGCAGGTTCGGGAAAAACTGTTTTTT
few,TRBV6-5,TRBJ2-7,NA,CASSPLGDSSYEQYF,TGTGCCAGCAGCCCGTTAGGCGACAGTTCCTACGAGCAGTACTTC
NA,TRBV4-1,TRBJ2-7,TRBD1,CASSQGQGKPYEQYF,TGCGCCAGCAGCCAAGGACAGGGGAAACCCTACGAGCAGTACTTC
NA,TRBV4-3,TRBJ1-3,NA,CASSQDQGPSGNTIYF,TGCGCCAGCAGCCAAGACCAGGGGCCCTCTGGAAACACCATATATTTT
NA,TRBV3-1/TRBV3-2,TRBJ2-2,NA,CASSQLLSGELFF,TGTGCCAGCAGCCAACTCCTATCCGGGGAGCTGTTTTTT
NA,TRBV2,TRBJ2-2,NA,CATQGGAGELFF,TGTGCCACTCAAGGGGGGGCCGGGGAGCTGTTTTTT
NA,TRBV6-5,TRBJ1-1,TRBD1,CASTTGANTEAFF,TGTGCCAGCACTACAGGGGCGAACACTGAAGCTTTCTTT
NA,TRBV6-5,TRBJ2-5,NA,CASSTQDGQETQYF,TGTGCCAGCAGCACGCAGGACGGCCAAGAGACCCAGTACTTC
NA,TRBV6-5,TRBJ2-1,TRBD2,CASIGSGGAYNEQFF,TGTGCCAGCATTGGAAGCGGGGGGGCTTATAATGAGCAGTTCTTC
NA,TRBV20-1,TRBJ2-7,NA,CSASRGGEQYF,TGCAGTGCTTCCAGGGGTGGGGAGCAGTACTTC
few,TRBV5-4,TRBJ2-3,NA,CASSPETGVTDTQYF,TGTGCCAGCAGTCCAGAAACGGGGGTCACAGATACGCAGTATTTT
NA,TRBV19,TRBJ2-7,TRBD2,CASSWTSSHEQYF,TGTGCCAGTAGTTGGACTAGCTCCCACGAGCAGTACTTC
once,TRBV4-2,TRBJ1-1,NA,CASSQEGAAFF,TGTGCCAGCAGCCAAGAGGGGGCGGCTTTCTTT
NA,TRBV13,TRBJ1-2,TRBD1,CASSHKGAGARDYGYTF,TGTGCCAGCAGCCATAAGGGGGCAGGGGCACGCGACTATGGCTACACCTTC
NA,TRBV18,TRBJ2-2,NA,CASSPGQRARNTGELFF,TGTGCCAGCTCACCCGGTCAGCGGGCACGGAACACCGGGGAGCTGTTTTTT
NA,TRBV5-1,TRBJ2-7,TRBD1,CASSWTGVSYEQYF,TGCGCCAGCAGCTGGACAGGGGTCTCCTACGAGCAGTACTTC
NA,TRBV9,TRBJ2-2,NA,CASSASFESNTGELFF,TGTGCCAGCAGCGCGTCTTTTGAATCGAACACCGGGGAGCTGTTTTTT